This T cell receptor beta chain was retrieved from a study of T cells of healthy individuals. A single record per CDR3 protein comes from TCRdb applying MiXCR to the 5' RACE reads. The repertoire consists of around 80,000 distinct CDR3 sequences, with more than 5% occurring once and the leading ten covering around 7.6%. This clonotype was seen only a few times. This CDR3 spans 16 amino acids. CDR1 is SGHNT, CDR2 YENEEA, per germline. J was trimmed by 10 bases and V by 0 bases; bases with no gene match: 5. The TCR sequence derives from a female donor in good health. V gene TRBV11-3 combines with J gene TRBJ2-1; TRBD2 agrees at 14 bases. The CDR3 region is CASSLDGTSGSGEQFF. The DNA for the CDR3 is TGTGCCAGCAGCTTAGATGGGACTAGCGGGAGCGGGGAGCAGTTCTTC.